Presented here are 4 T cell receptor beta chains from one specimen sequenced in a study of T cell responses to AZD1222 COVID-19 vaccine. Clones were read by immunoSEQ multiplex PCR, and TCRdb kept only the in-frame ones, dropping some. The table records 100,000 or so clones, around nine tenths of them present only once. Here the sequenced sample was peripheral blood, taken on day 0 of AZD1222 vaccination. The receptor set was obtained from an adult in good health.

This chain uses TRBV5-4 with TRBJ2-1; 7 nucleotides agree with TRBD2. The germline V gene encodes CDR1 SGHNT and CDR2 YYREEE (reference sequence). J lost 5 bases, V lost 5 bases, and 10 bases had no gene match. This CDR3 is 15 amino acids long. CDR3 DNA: TGTGCCAGCAGACCGGCTAGCGGAAATGACAATGAGCAGTTCTTC. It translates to CASRPASGNDNEQFF.

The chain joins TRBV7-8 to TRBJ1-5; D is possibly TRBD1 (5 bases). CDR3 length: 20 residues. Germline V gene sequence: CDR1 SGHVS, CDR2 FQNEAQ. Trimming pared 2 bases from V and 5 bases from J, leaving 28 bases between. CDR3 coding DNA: TGTGCCAGCAGCTTATTTCGAAGTTTTGGCGCGACAGCCCCCGATCAGCCCCAGCATTTT. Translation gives CASSLFRSFGATAPDQPQHF.

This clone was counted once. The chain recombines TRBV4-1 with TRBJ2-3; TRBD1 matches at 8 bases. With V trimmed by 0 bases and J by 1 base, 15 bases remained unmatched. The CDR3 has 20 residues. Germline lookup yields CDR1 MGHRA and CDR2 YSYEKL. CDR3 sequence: CASSQDPMVPPGQGTDTQYF. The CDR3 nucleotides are TGCGCCAGCAGCCAAGATCCCATGGTCCCTCCGGGACAGGGCACAGATACGCAGTATTTT.

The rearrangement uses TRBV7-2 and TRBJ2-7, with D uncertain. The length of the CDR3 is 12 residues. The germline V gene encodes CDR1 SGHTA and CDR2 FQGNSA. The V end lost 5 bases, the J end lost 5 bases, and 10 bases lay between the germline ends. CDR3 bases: TGTGCCAGCAGCCTCGACGGCAACGAGCAGTACTTC. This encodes CASSLDGNEQYF.